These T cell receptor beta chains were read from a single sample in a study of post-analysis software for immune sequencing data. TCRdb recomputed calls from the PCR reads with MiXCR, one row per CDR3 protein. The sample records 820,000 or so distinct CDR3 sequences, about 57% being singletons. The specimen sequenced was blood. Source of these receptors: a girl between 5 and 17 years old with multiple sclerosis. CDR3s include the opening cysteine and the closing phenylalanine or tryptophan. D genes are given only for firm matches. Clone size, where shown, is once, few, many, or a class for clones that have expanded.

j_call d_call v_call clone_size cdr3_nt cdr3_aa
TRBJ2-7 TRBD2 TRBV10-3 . TGTGCCATAGGACGGGGCCCTTGGGGGGGGCAGTACTTC CAIGRGPWGGQYF
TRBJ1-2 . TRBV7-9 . TGTGCCAGCAGCTTTTTACAGGACCATGGCTACACCTTC CASSFLQDHGYTF
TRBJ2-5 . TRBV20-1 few TGCAGTGCTATGGGCAGTACCCAAGAGACCCAGTACTTC CSAMGSTQETQYF
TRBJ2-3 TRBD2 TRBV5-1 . TGCGCCAGCAACCTTTGGGGACTAGCGGGAGGACCCCCCACAGATACGCAGTATTTT CASNLWGLAGGPPTDTQYF
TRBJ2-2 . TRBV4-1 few TGCGCCAGCAGCCAATCGCAGGGTAACGGGGAGCTGTTTTTT CASSQSQGNGELFF
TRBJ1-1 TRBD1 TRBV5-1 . TGCGCCAGCAGCTTACACGGGACAGGGGGCGCGGGACGGTCGAGCACTGAAGCTTTCTTT CASSLHGTGGAGRSSTEAFF
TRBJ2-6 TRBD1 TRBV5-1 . TGCGCCAGCAGCGAAGGGACAGGGACGTCTGGGGCCAACGTCCTGACTTTC CASSEGTGTSGANVLTF
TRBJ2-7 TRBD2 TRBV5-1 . TGCGCCAGCAGCCTATTAGCGGGAGGGCCATATCGCGAGCAGTACTTC CASSLLAGGPYREQYF
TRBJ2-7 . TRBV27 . TGTGCCAGCAGTCGTCTTGAGACGGTTTCCTACGAGCAGTACTTC CASSRLETVSYEQYF
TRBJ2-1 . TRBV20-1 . TGCAGTGCTAGTCCGGTGCAAAGGAATGAGCAGTTCTTC CSASPVQRNEQFF
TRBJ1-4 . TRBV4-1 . TGCGCCAGCAGCCAAGATAGAGAGACAACAACTAATGAAAAACTGTTTTTT CASSQDRETTTNEKLFF
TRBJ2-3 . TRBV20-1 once TGCAGTGCGGGCCTCAGAGGGGGGGGAACAGATACGCAGTATTTT CSAGLRGGGTDTQYF
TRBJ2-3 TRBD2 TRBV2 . TGTGCCAGCAAGCTAGCGGGGGATCAACATACGCAGTATTTT CASKLAGDQHTQYF
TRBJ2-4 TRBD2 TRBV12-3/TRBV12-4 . TGTGCCAGCAGTTTTATCAGACTAGCGGGGGTTCAGGGTTTAGCCAAAAACATTCAGTACTTC CASSFIRLAGVQGLAKNIQYF
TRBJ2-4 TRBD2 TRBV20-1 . TGCAGTGCCGAGATAGCGGGTTTAGTCAAAAACATTCAGTACTTC CSAEIAGLVKNIQYF
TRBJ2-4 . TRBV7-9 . TGTGCCAGCAGCAGGGGACACGCCAAAGAGACTAAAGCCAAAAACATTCAGTACTTC CASSRGHAKETKAKNIQYF
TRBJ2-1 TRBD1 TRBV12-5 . TGTGCTAGTGGTTTGGACAGGGGGCCCTACAATGAGCAGTTCTTC CASGLDRGPYNEQFF
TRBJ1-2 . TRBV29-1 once TGCAGCGTTGAATCAGGGAACTATGGCTACACCTTC CSVESGNYGYTF
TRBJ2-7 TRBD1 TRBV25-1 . TGTGCCAGCAGTGAGCACGGACAGGCCGTCGAGCAGTACTTC CASSEHGQAVEQYF
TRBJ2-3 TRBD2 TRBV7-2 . TGTGCCAGCAGCCTCTGGCGGGGGGGTGAAGTAAATACGCAGTATTTT CASSLWRGGEVNTQYF
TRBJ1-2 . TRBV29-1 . TGCAGCGTTGATGGGAGTAGCTATGGCTACACCTTC CSVDGSSYGYTF
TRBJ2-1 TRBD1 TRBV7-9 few TGTGCCAGCAGCGCACATCGGGACAGGGCACACAATGAGCAGTTCTTC CASSAHRDRAHNEQFF
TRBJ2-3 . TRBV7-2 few TGTGCCAGCAGCTTACAGTCTGGAGGAGATACGCAGTATTTT CASSLQSGGDTQYF
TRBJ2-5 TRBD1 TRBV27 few TGTGCCAGCAGTCCCGAGGGACAGGGGGATTGGAAGACCCAGTACTTC CASSPEGQGDWKTQYF
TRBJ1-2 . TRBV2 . TGTGCCAGCAGTGAGGTCAGCTTCTATGGCTACACCTTC CASSEVSFYGYTF
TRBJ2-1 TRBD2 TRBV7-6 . TGTGCCAGCAGCCAAGGACTAGCGGGAGGGATGCATGAGCAGTTCTTC CASSQGLAGGMHEQFF
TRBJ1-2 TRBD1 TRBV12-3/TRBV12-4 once TGTGCCAGTACAACAGGGGGGGTCTATGGCTACACCTTC CASTTGGVYGYTF
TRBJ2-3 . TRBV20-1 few TGCAGTGCCATCGCCAGGGTCGGAACAGATACGCAGTATTTT CSAIARVGTDTQYF
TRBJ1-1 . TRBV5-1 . TGCGCCAGCAGCTTGGTACAGGGAGCAGGTGAAGCTTTCTTT CASSLVQGAGEAFF
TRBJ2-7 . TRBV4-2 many TGTGCCAGCAGCCAAACAATCGGGGCCTACGAGCAGTACTTC CASSQTIGAYEQYF
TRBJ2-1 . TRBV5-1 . TGCGCCAGCAGCTTGGCCGTTGGCGTTGAGCAGTTCTTC CASSLAVGVEQFF
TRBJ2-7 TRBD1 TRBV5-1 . TGCGCCAGCAGAAATCGGACAGGGGCCAACTACGAGCAGTACTTC CASRNRTGANYEQYF
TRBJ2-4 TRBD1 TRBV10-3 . TGTGCCATCAGTCAAACCCTGGGACAGGGTAGAAACATTCAGTACTTC CAISQTLGQGRNIQYF
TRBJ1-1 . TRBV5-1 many TGTGCCAGCAGCTTAGTCGGGACTGAAGCTTTCTTT CASSLVGTEAFF
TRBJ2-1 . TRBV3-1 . TGTGCCAGCGGGACGTCTTACTACAATGAGCAGTTCTTC CASGTSYYNEQFF
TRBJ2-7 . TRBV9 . TGTGCCAGCAGCGTAGCAAGCCAGGGGGGATACGAGCAGTACTTC CASSVASQGGYEQYF
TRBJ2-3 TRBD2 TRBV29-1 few TGCAGCGTTGAAAAGCTAGCGGGAGTAACAGATACGCAGTATTTT CSVEKLAGVTDTQYF
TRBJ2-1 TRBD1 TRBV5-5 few TGTGCCAGCAGCAAGGACAGGGTGAACTACAATGAGCAGTTCTTC CASSKDRVNYNEQFF
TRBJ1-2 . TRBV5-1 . TGCGCCAGCAGCTTGGATGGGGGCGGAGGCTACACCTTC CASSLDGGGGYTF
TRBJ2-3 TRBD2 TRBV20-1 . TGCAGTGCAAATAGCGGGGGGGCGAAAGATACGCAGTATTTT CSANSGGAKDTQYF
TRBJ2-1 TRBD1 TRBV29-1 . TGCAGCGTATCAGGGACAGGGTCCAATGAGCAGTTCTTC CSVSGTGSNEQFF
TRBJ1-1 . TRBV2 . TGTGCCAGCAGTGAAATCAGGGGTTTATCTGAAGCTTTCTTT CASSEIRGLSEAFF
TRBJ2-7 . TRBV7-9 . TGTGCCAGCAGCTTAGCGTCCGGATTCTACGAGCAGTACTTC CASSLASGFYEQYF
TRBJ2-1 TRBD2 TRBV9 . TGTGCCAGCAGCGTTGCGCGGGAGGGGGCTTACAATGAGCAGTTCTTC CASSVAREGAYNEQFF
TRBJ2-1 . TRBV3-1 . TGTGCCAGCAGCCAAGTCCCGGGGGGCACCTACAATGAGCAGTTCTTC CASSQVPGGTYNEQFF
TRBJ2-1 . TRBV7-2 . TGTGCCAGCAGCTTAGAATGGGCCGGGACAGAGCAGTTCTTC CASSLEWAGTEQFF
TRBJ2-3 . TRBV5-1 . TGCGCCAGCAGCTTGGCGCTAGCAGATACGCAGTATTTT CASSLALADTQYF
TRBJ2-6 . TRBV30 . TGTGCCTGGTCCTCCTGGACTCCGAGCTCTGGGGCCAACGTCCTGACTTTC CAWSSWTPSSGANVLTF
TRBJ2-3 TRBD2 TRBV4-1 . TGCGCCAGCAGCCAAGAGTTCACTAGCGGGGGGGATACGCAGTATTTT CASSQEFTSGGDTQYF
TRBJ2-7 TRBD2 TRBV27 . TGTGCCAGCAGTGCTGGGACTAGCGGGGTTGACGAGCAGTACTTC CASSAGTSGVDEQYF
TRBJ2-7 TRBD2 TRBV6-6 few TGTGCCAGCAGTTACGGACTAGCGGGAGTGGAAGAGCAGTACTTC CASSYGLAGVEEQYF
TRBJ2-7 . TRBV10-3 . TGTGCCATCAGCGGGGGACACGAGCAGTACTTC CAISGGHEQYF
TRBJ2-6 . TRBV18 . TGTGCCAGCTCACCCTTCAGCAGGGAGGTCTTCTCTGGGGCCAACGTCCTGACTTTC CASSPFSREVFSGANVLTF
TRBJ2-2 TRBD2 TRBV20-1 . TGCAGTGCTAGAACTAGCGGCCTCCTGCGGGGCACCGGGGAGCTGTTTTTT CSARTSGLLRGTGELFF
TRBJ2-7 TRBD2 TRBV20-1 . TGCAGTGCTAGTCCCCTAGCGGGAGAGGAGAAGCAGTACTTC CSASPLAGEEKQYF